This T cell receptor (beta chain) was identified during a study of T-cell memory formation after mild COVID-19. This CDR3 has 18 residues. The germline V gene has CDR1 SNHLY and CDR2 FYNNEI. Trimming cost V 4 bases and J 5 bases; bases outside gene matches: 13. TCRdb re-called the 5' RACE reads through MiXCR, storing one row per CDR3 protein. The table has roughly 280,000 distinct CDR3 sequences, about a sixth seen once. Study-level points and caveats: Among clones peaking at day 37 in the second wave, SARS-CoV-2 specificity remained unconfirmed.

As to this clonotype: Its antigen is still unknown.

What was sequenced was PBMCs or a T cell subset sorted from them (not recorded which). The sequence derives from a man younger than 30 who had mild COVID-19 (a few samples of this study predate the infection). Cell type and time point are not known. The gene calls are TRBV2 and TRBJ2-5, with 13 bases identical to TRBD2. The chain's CDR3 is CASSGRQWTSGGSETQYF. The CDR3, as DNA: TGTGCCAGCAGTGGACGACAATGGACTAGCGGGGGATCGGAGACCCAGTACTTC.